This TCR beta chain is drawn from a study of T-cell memory formation after mild COVID-19. TCRdb re-derived calls from the 5' RACE reads in MiXCR, one entry per CDR3 protein. In the table there are fewer than 650,000 distinct CDR3 sequences, about 20% of which are singletons. Trimming removed 6 bases at V and 3 bases at J, with 11 bases between. The CDR3 extends over 12 amino acids. Per the germline V gene, CDR1 is DFQATT and CDR2 is SNEGSKA (reference sequence). There are many counts of this clonotype. The V call is TRBV20-1, the J call TRBJ1-1, with D unresolved. The sequenced material came from PBMCs or a T cell subset sorted from them (not recorded which). The sequence derives from an adult woman who had mild COVID-19 (a few samples of this study predate the infection). Cell type and time point are not known. Here the CDR3 reads CSAKLMDTEAFF. CDR3 nucleotide sequence: TGCAGTGCCAAGCTTATGGACACTGAAGCTTTCTTT.